This is a list of T cell receptor beta chains from one sample in a study of regulatory T cells in long-lasting Graves disease. TCRdb ran MiXCR on the multiplex PCR reads and lists one entry per CDR3 protein. The sample yields under 450,000 distinct CDR3 sequences, about 20% seen once. Here the sequenced sample was peripheral blood mononuclear cells (PBMCs), taken when the disease was refractory, from a patient treated with antithyroid drugs. All receptors derive from a female donor with Graves disease. The CDR3 runs from the conserved cysteine through the conserved F or W. D genes are given only for firm matches. Clone size appears in some rows only: once, few, many, or a class for an expanded clone.

cdr3_nt	cdr3_aa	j_call	clone_size	d_call	v_call
TGTGCCGGCGATAACCAGGGGGCCCGTGGCTACACCTTC	CAGDNQGARGYTF	TRBJ1-2	NA	TRBD1	TRBV5-4
TGTGCCAGCAGGCGTACAGGGGCAGGGGCCAACGTCCTGACTTTC	CASRRTGAGANVLTF	TRBJ2-6	NA	TRBD1	TRBV14
TGTGCCAGCAAAACTAGCGGGGCTAGCACAGATACGCAGTATTTT	CASKTSGASTDTQYF	TRBJ2-3	NA	TRBD2	TRBV2
TGTGCCAGCAGTCCCCAGTACGAGCAGTACTTC	CASSPQYEQYF	TRBJ2-7	few	NA	TRBV18
TGTGCCAGCAGCTTAGAGGCGGGAGGGCCGGACTACGAGCAGTACTTC	CASSLEAGGPDYEQYF	TRBJ2-7	NA	TRBD2	TRBV7-2
TGTGCCAGCAGCTCAGGGGATGAAGCTTTCTTT	CASSSGDEAFF	TRBJ1-1	many	NA	TRBV6-1
TGTGCCAGCAGACCCTGGGGTAGCGGAAATACAGATACGCAGTATTTT	CASRPWGSGNTDTQYF	TRBJ2-3	NA	NA	TRBV6-1
TGCGCCAGCAGCTTGGGCCTTATGGCCGGGGAGCTGTTTTTT	CASSLGLMAGELFF	TRBJ2-2	NA	NA	TRBV5-1
TGTGCCAGCAGTCAAACAGGGTTTGGGGAAAAACTGTTTTTT	CASSQTGFGEKLFF	TRBJ1-4	many	NA	TRBV12-3/TRBV12-4
TGTGCCAGCAGTTTCTCCCGGGGTGTGCAGTACTTC	CASSFSRGVQYF	TRBJ2-7	few	NA	TRBV28
TGCAGTGCCCTATCTAGGTCTGGGGCGCCGGAGACCCAGTACTTC	CSALSRSGAPETQYF	TRBJ2-5	many	NA	TRBV20-1
TGCGCCAGCAGCCAGTATACCGGGACAGGGAGCTATGGCTACACCTTC	CASSQYTGTGSYGYTF	TRBJ1-2	NA	TRBD1	TRBV4-3
TGTGCCAGCAGCGCTACGGGACTAGCGGGATCCGCCGGGGAGCTGTTTTTT	CASSATGLAGSAGELFF	TRBJ2-2	NA	TRBD2	TRBV6-1
TGTGCCAGCAGTGAATACGCTAGCGGAATCCGGCGGACCGGGGAGCTGTTTTTT	CASSEYASGIRRTGELFF	TRBJ2-2	NA	TRBD2	TRBV6-1
TGCAGCGTTGTTGAGGGGGCGCAGTACTTC	CSVVEGAQYF	TRBJ2-7	few	TRBD1	TRBV29-1
TGTGCCAGCAGCTTAGGGTTAACAGGGAGTGCTAACTATGGCTACACCTTC	CASSLGLTGSANYGYTF	TRBJ1-2	many	NA	TRBV7-2
TGCAGCGTCGCATGGGGACTAGCGATCCACGAGCAGTACTTC	CSVAWGLAIHEQYF	TRBJ2-7	NA	TRBD2	TRBV29-1
TGTGCCAGCAGCGGATGGGGCCCCCAGCATTTT	CASSGWGPQHF	TRBJ1-5	NA	NA	TRBV2
TGTGCCAGCAGAGAACAGAATGAAGCTTTCTTT	CASREQNEAFF	TRBJ1-1	many	NA	TRBV6-1
TGTGCCACTCAAACCCCATCGACAGGGACGGACGGGCAGTACTTC	CATQTPSTGTDGQYF	TRBJ2-7	NA	TRBD1	TRBV2
TGTGCCAGCAGCTCAGTGACAGGGGTACGAGGGGACACCATATATTTT	CASSSVTGVRGDTIYF	TRBJ1-3	NA	TRBD1	TRBV7-2
TGTGCCAGCAGCCCCCCCGGGACTCCAAATCAGTACTTC	CASSPPGTPNQYF	TRBJ2-4	NA	NA	TRBV6-1
TGTGCCAGCAGTTCGAGCGGGACAGGTCTGCCCGGAGAGCAGTACTTC	CASSSSGTGLPGEQYF	TRBJ2-7	few	NA	TRBV6-5
TGTGCCAGCAGTCTAGGGCCAGAGCCTTCAGAACACTACGAGCAGTACTTC	CASSLGPEPSEHYEQYF	TRBJ2-7	NA	NA	TRBV27
TGTGCCAGCAACTTTCCGGTCTCGGGGACTGAAGCTTTCTTT	CASNFPVSGTEAFF	TRBJ1-1	few	NA	TRBV7-9
TGTGCCAGCAGTTACTCCCCCCCAGGGGTCTATGGCTACACCTTC	CASSYSPPGVYGYTF	TRBJ1-2	NA	NA	TRBV6-1
TGCAGTGCTAGAGAAGCGGGGCGGTCTGGGGCCAACGTCCTGACTTTC	CSAREAGRSGANVLTF	TRBJ2-6	NA	TRBD2	TRBV20-1
TGTGCCTGGAACCAGGGCTCTATTTATGGCTACACCTTC	CAWNQGSIYGYTF	TRBJ1-2	few	NA	TRBV30
TGTGCCAGCAGCCCAAACGCAATCACATACGAGCAGTACTTC	CASSPNAITYEQYF	TRBJ2-7	many	NA	TRBV12-3/TRBV12-4
TGTGCCAGCGGGAGACTCCCGCCGGGGACTAGCGGGAGTTTGGGTAAAAACATTCAGTACTTC	CASGRLPPGTSGSLGKNIQYF	TRBJ2-4	NA	TRBD2	TRBV2
TGTGCCAGCAGTGGGGGACAGAATCAGCCCCAGCATTTT	CASSGGQNQPQHF	TRBJ1-5	NA	TRBD1	TRBV25-1
TGCGCCAGCAGCTTGGCTGCTAGCGGAGGGGTAATAGCCAAAAACATTCAGTACTTC	CASSLAASGGVIAKNIQYF	TRBJ2-4	NA	TRBD2	TRBV5-1
TGTGCCAGCAGCGGGGCAGGGGGCGATGGCTACACCTTC	CASSGAGGDGYTF	TRBJ1-2	many	TRBD1	TRBV9
TGCGCCAGCAGCACCGGGACAGGGAATGGCTACACCTTC	CASSTGTGNGYTF	TRBJ1-2	NA	TRBD1	TRBV5-1
TGCGCCAGCAGCTTGGCGGATCCGGCGCGTTCACCCCTCCACTTT	CASSLADPARSPLHF	TRBJ1-6	many	NA	TRBV5-1
TGCAGCGGGACAGGGGGCTCGATGAACACTGAAGCTTTCTTT	CSGTGGSMNTEAFF	TRBJ1-1	many	TRBD1	TRBV29-1
TGTGCCAGCAGCTTAGGCCCCCCAGGGGCCCCTGGAAACACCATATATTTT	CASSLGPPGAPGNTIYF	TRBJ1-3	NA	NA	TRBV7-2
TGTGCCAGCAGTCCAGGTCTTGGCGAGCAGTACTTC	CASSPGLGEQYF	TRBJ2-7	few	NA	TRBV14
TGTGCCAGCAGCTTAGATCTGGGGCAGTACTTC	CASSLDLGQYF	TRBJ2-7	NA	NA	TRBV7-2
TGTGCCACCAATCCCGCGCAGGGGGTCTTCAACACTGAAGCTTTCTTT	CATNPAQGVFNTEAFF	TRBJ1-1	NA	TRBD1	TRBV18
TGTGCCAGCAGTGAATCGGGGATCCATAATTCACCCCTCCACTTT	CASSESGIHNSPLHF	TRBJ1-6	NA	NA	TRBV2
TGTGCCAGCAGTGAAATAAAGGGCACTGAAGCTTTCTTT	CASSEIKGTEAFF	TRBJ1-1	few	NA	TRBV6-2/TRBV6-3
TGTGCCATCAGTGGGAGAGGGGCGAACACTGAAGCTTTCTTT	CAISGRGANTEAFF	TRBJ1-1	NA	NA	TRBV10-3
TGTGCCAGCAGCCAGGGGGACGACTATGGCTACACCTTC	CASSQGDDYGYTF	TRBJ1-2	NA	NA	TRBV3-1
TGCAGTGCTACCCCCCCGGAGATACAAGAGACCCAGTACTTC	CSATPPEIQETQYF	TRBJ2-5	NA	NA	TRBV20-1
TGTGCCAGCTCATCTTCCAGGGCCTTATTAGTGGACACCATATATTTT	CASSSSRALLVDTIYF	TRBJ1-3	NA	NA	TRBV12-3/TRBV12-4
TGTGCCAGCAGTGACCCCCCAGGGCTCGGCTACACCTTC	CASSDPPGLGYTF	TRBJ1-2	NA	NA	TRBV2
TGTGCCAGCAGTCCTATAGCGGGAGCCGGGGAGCTGTTTTTT	CASSPIAGAGELFF	TRBJ2-2	NA	TRBD2	TRBV27
TGTGCCAGCAGTTTCCTTAGGACCGGTGTCAATGAGCAGTTCTTC	CASSFLRTGVNEQFF	TRBJ2-1	NA	NA	TRBV12-3/TRBV12-4
TGTGCCAGCAGTTCCACCGGGACAGGCAAGGGGGAGCTGTTTTTT	CASSSTGTGKGELFF	TRBJ2-2	NA	TRBD1	TRBV28